This TCR beta chain was captured in a study of T cell responses to AZD1222 COVID-19 vaccine. Points from the study as a whole: After the peak T cell response, and only then, were repertoires sampled. Baseline antibody screening turned up just a handful of seropositive AZD1222 recipients.

The repertoire was sequenced with immunoSEQ multiplex PCR; TCRdb's copy has only in-frame clones and lacks some. Found here are about 150,000 clones, roughly 90% of them singletons; the top ten hold 1.4%. Details on this clone: What it recognizes is unknown.

Germline values: CDR1 LGHDT, CDR2 YNNKEL (reference sequence). CDR3 length equals 20 residues. The ends lost 1 base at V and 0 bases at J; junction bases unmatched: 15. The origin of this receptor is an adult in good health. Sequencing was performed on peripheral blood, taken on day 0 of AZD1222 vaccination. The rearrangement links TRBV3-1 (or the pseudogene TRBV3-2) to TRBJ2-1; TRBD2 matches at 7 bases. The CDR3 region has the DNA TGTGCCAGCAGCCAAGTTATCGGCGGGGGTGTGGCGGGCTCCTACAATGAGCAGTTCTTC. Protein product: CASSQVIGGGVAGSYNEQFF.